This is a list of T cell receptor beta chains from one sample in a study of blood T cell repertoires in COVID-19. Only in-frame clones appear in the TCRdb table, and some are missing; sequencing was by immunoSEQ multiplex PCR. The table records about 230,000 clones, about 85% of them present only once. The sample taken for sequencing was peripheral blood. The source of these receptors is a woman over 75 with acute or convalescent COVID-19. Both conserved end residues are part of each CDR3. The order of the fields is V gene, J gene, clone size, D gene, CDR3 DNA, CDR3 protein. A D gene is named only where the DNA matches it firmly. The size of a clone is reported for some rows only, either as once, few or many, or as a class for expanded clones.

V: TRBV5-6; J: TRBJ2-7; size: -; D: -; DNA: TGTGCCAGCAGCTTGGGGGCGTCTGTGTACGAGCAGTACTTC; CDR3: CASSLGASVYEQYF
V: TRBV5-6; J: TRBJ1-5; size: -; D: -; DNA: TGTGCCAGCAGCTTGATAGGACAGAATCAGCCCCAGCATTTT; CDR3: CASSLIGQNQPQHF
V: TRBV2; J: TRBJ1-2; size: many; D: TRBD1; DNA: TGTGCCAGCAGATCGGACAGGAATAACTATGGCTACACCTTC; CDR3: CASRSDRNNYGYTF
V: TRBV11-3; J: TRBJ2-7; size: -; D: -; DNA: TGTGCCAGCAGCTTAGGCAGGGCGCCCACCTACGAGCAGTACTTC; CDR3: CASSLGRAPTYEQYF
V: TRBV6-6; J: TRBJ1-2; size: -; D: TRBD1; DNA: TGTGCCAGCAGCCCGATTCCGACAGGGAACTATGGCTACACCTTC; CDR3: CASSPIPTGNYGYTF
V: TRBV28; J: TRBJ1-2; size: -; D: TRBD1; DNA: TGTGCCAGCAGGGGACAGGGGCGGAACTATGGCTACACCTTC; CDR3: CASRGQGRNYGYTF
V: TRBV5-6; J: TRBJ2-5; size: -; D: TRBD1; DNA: TGTGCCAGCAGCTTGTCAGGACAGGTCCAAGAGACCCAGTACTTC; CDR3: CASSLSGQVQETQYF
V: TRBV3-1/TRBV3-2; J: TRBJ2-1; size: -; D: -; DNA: TGTGCCAGCAGCCAAGTCACAACCTCCTACAATGAGCAGTTCTTC; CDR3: CASSQVTTSYNEQFF
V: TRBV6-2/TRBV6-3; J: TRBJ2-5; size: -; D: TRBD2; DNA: TGTGCCAGCAGTCGTCCGACTAGCGGGGGAGGGGGCCAAGAGACCCAGTACTTC; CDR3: CASSRPTSGGGGQETQYF
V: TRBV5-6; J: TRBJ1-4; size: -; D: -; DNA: TGTGCCAGCAGCTTGGGGACATCAACTAATGAAAAACTGTTTTTT; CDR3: CASSLGTSTNEKLFF
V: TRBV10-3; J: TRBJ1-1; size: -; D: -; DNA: TGTGCCATCAGTGAGTCTGGAATGTCGGGGGCTTTCTTT; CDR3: CAISESGMSGAFF
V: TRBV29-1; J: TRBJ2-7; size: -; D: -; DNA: TGCAGCGTTGGCGGGGCTAGCAGCTCCTACGAGCAGTACTTC; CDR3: CSVGGASSSYEQYF